This T cell receptor (beta chain) stems from a study of blood T cell repertoires in COVID-19. TCRdb's table, derived via immunoSEQ multiplex PCR, lists solely in-frame clones and lacks some. This table has 100,000 to 150,000 clones, 75% to 85% appearing once. CDR1 LNHDA and CDR2 SQIVND come from the germline V gene (reference sequence). V shed 10 bases and J shed 0 bases, with 22 bases lying between them. The CDR3 totals 17 residues. V gene TRBV19 combines with J gene TRBJ1-5; TRBD1 is a possible D gene (5 bases). The TCR was taken from a man aged 35 to 55 with active or convalescent COVID-19. Sequenced sample: peripheral blood. The CDR3 sequence is CATHHIRGGNSNQPQHF. CDR3 in DNA: TGTGCCACCCATCATATACGGGGGGGTAATAGCAATCAGCCCCAGCATTTT.